A selection of T cell receptor beta chains follows, all from one sample in a study of T cell repertoires in cytomegalovirus infection. From the reads, TCRdb called clonotypes with MiXCR, one entry per CDR3 protein. Here the sample spans about 310,000 distinct CDR3 sequences, about 25% being singletons. No antigen has been identified for these receptors. The sample here was cultured PBMCs, taken from culture after CMV antigen stimulation. The receptors derive from a human donor in good health (CMV status not recorded). Some clones in this sample may be carry-over from other donors' samples. CDR3s include the opening cysteine and the closing phenylalanine or tryptophan. D genes are given only for firm matches. Clone size is stated in some rows and not others, as once, few, many or a class when expanded.

TRBV7-8	many	TRBJ1-2	NA	CASSSAGRGDEGYTF	TGTGCCAGCAGCTCGGCAGGGAGGGGGGATGAGGGCTACACCTTC
TRBV28	few	TRBJ2-1	TRBD2	CASSRGTSGLNEQFF	TGTGCCAGCTCACGGGGGACTAGCGGACTCAATGAGCAGTTCTTC
TRBV27	NA	TRBJ1-5	NA	CASSLSVIQGPQHF	TGTGCCAGCAGTTTATCCGTCATTCAGGGGCCCCAGCATTTT
TRBV6-4	NA	TRBJ1-2	TRBD1	CASSLTGGEYGYTF	TGTGCCAGCAGCCTCACAGGGGGGGAATATGGCTACACCTTC
TRBV28	many	TRBJ1-4	NA	CASSSLGATNEKLFF	TGTGCCAGCAGTTCTCTAGGCGCAACTAATGAAAAACTGTTTTTT
TRBV6-1	few	TRBJ2-5	TRBD2	CASRRLAEYQETQYF	TGTGCCAGCAGAAGACTAGCGGAGTACCAAGAGACCCAGTACTTC
TRBV28	NA	TRBJ2-5	TRBD1	CASSLLDRGGGTQYF	TGTGCCAGCAGTTTACTCGACAGGGGCGGCGGGACCCAGTACTTC
TRBV7-3	NA	TRBJ1-2	NA	CASTTLGQPYTF	TGTGCCAGCACCACCCTGGGGCAGCCCTACACCTTC
TRBV13	once	TRBJ2-6	TRBD2	CASSIYSRTSGKAGANVLTF	TGTGCCAGCAGCATATATTCACGGACTAGCGGGAAGGCTGGGGCCAACGTCCTGACTTTC
TRBV27	few	TRBJ1-2	NA	CASSIQAYGYTF	TGTGCCAGCAGTATACAGGCGTATGGCTACACCTTC
TRBV5-6	NA	TRBJ2-1	NA	CASRSSLFF	TGTGCCAGCAGGTCTTCACTGTTCTTC
TRBV20-1	NA	TRBJ2-1	NA	CSASSSNRDSTYNEQFF	TGCAGTGCTAGTAGTTCTAACCGGGACTCTACCTACAATGAGCAGTTCTTC
TRBV7-8	few	TRBJ2-7	NA	CASSLARQGAPYEQYF	TGTGCCAGCAGCTTAGCGCGCCAGGGAGCCCCCTACGAGCAGTACTTC
TRBV19	NA	TRBJ2-3	NA	CASGGQMSTDTQYF	TGTGCCAGCGGGGGGCAGATGAGCACAGATACGCAGTATTTT
TRBV12-5	NA	TRBJ1-1	NA	CASGRGTFYTEAFF	TGTGCTAGTGGTCGGGGGACCTTTTACACTGAAGCTTTCTTT
TRBV7-3	NA	TRBJ1-1	NA	CASSLGGRGEAFF	TGTGCCAGCAGCCTAGGGGGACGTGGTGAAGCTTTCTTT
TRBV7-9	few	TRBJ2-3	NA	CASSGRTASTDTQYF	TGTGCCAGCAGCGGCCGCACAGCTAGCACAGATACGCAGTATTTT
TRBV12-3/TRBV12-4	NA	TRBJ2-7	TRBD2	CASSFGGSWRVGYEQYF	TGTGCCAGCAGTTTCGGGGGGAGCTGGAGGGTAGGGTACGAGCAGTACTTC
TRBV7-2	many	TRBJ2-5	TRBD2	CASSPRGSFLMETQYF	TGTGCCAGCAGCCCCCGCGGGAGTTTTCTTATGGAGACCCAGTACTTC
TRBV6-5	few	TRBJ1-2	NA	CASSYLGGKRYGYTF	TGTGCCAGCAGTTACTTAGGGGGGAAGCGCTATGGCTACACCTTC
TRBV4-1	NA	TRBJ2-2	NA	CASSQFGGNTGELFF	TGCGCCAGCAGCCAATTCGGCGGGAACACCGGGGAGCTGTTTTTT
TRBV4-3	once	TRBJ1-4	TRBD1	CASSQGDSHSDEKLFF	TGCGCCAGCAGCCAAGGGGACAGCCATTCAGATGAAAAACTGTTTTTT
TRBV15	NA	TRBJ2-5	NA	CATRRSGGTLQETQYF	TGTGCCACCAGAAGAAGCGGCGGGACACTCCAAGAGACCCAGTACTTC
TRBV20-1	NA	TRBJ1-4	NA	CSARDDTGSEKLFF	TGCAGTGCTAGAGATGACACAGGATCTGAAAAACTGTTTTTT
TRBV12-3/TRBV12-4	few	TRBJ2-7	TRBD2	CASSSTSGSSYEQYF	TGTGCCAGCAGCTCGACTAGCGGGAGCTCCTACGAGCAGTACTTC
TRBV29-1	NA	TRBJ2-6	TRBD1	CSVGQGSGANVLTF	TGCAGCGTTGGACAGGGGTCTGGGGCCAACGTCCTGACTTTC
TRBV3-1	NA	TRBJ2-1	TRBD2	CASSQRATSGRLGNEQFF	TGTGCCAGCAGCCAAAGGGCTACTAGCGGGAGGCTTGGCAATGAGCAGTTCTTC
TRBV27	NA	TRBJ2-7	TRBD1	CASSFSRQGYEQYF	TGTGCCAGCAGTTTTTCCCGACAGGGCTACGAGCAGTACTTC
TRBV5-4	NA	TRBJ2-7	NA	CASSLSGSGQQYF	TGTGCCAGCAGCTTGTCGGGATCCGGACAGCAGTACTTC
TRBV28	few	TRBJ2-5	TRBD1	CASSLEYNRGGETQYF	TGTGCCAGCAGTTTAGAGTATAACAGGGGTGGAGAGACCCAGTACTTC
TRBV11-3	few	TRBJ2-7	TRBD2	CASSLLRLAGVRSYEQYF	TGTGCCAGCAGCTTGCTCAGACTAGCGGGAGTTAGGTCCTACGAGCAGTACTTC
TRBV12-3/TRBV12-4	few	TRBJ2-7	NA	CASSLNRVGSYEQYF	TGTGCCAGCAGTTTAAACAGGGTTGGGTCTTACGAGCAGTACTTC
TRBV9	NA	TRBJ1-6	NA	CASSVGVYGNSPLHF	TGTGCCAGCAGCGTGGGGGTTTACGGGAATTCACCCCTCCACTTT
TRBV7-3	many	TRBJ2-1	TRBD2	CASSLAGGPSEQFF	TGTGCCAGCAGCTTGGCGGGAGGGCCCAGTGAGCAGTTCTTC
TRBV19	NA	TRBJ2-1	TRBD2	CASSAELAGGGNEQFF	TGTGCCAGTAGTGCCGAACTAGCGGGAGGAGGCAATGAGCAGTTCTTC
TRBV7-6	many	TRBJ2-1	TRBD2	CASSPFPSGRHNEQFF	TGTGCCAGCAGCCCGTTTCCGAGCGGGAGACACAATGAGCAGTTCTTC
TRBV12-3/TRBV12-4	few	TRBJ1-1	NA	CASRTWRGFTEAFF	TGTGCCAGCCGAACCTGGAGGGGGTTCACTGAAGCTTTCTTT
TRBV15	few	TRBJ2-1	NA	CATSRDLLGLEQFF	TGTGCCACCAGCAGAGATCTTCTAGGGCTTGAACAGTTCTTC
TRBV20-1	NA	TRBJ2-7	TRBD2	CSAGLGSYEQYF	TGCAGTGCTGGACTAGGCTCCTACGAGCAGTACTTC
TRBV14	few	TRBJ1-4	NA	CASSQDYYDAVFF	TGTGCCAGCAGCCAAGACTACTATGATGCGGTGTTTTTT
TRBV12-3/TRBV12-4	few	TRBJ2-1	NA	CASTGASLYNEQFF	TGTGCCAGCACGGGGGCAAGTCTCTACAATGAGCAGTTCTTC